Listed here are 21 T cell receptor beta chains from one sample, sequenced in a study of blood T cell repertoires in COVID-19. Method: immunoSEQ multiplex PCR; TCRdb's copy keeps in-frame clones and lacks some. In the table there are 170,000 or so clones, roughly 75% of which are singletons. Material for sequencing was peripheral blood. The receptors here all came from a man in his 70s with active or convalescent COVID-19.

The chain is built from TRBV19 and TRBJ2-5; tentative D call: TRBD2 (6 bases). This CDR3 has 15 residues. Germline loops: CDR1 LNHDA, CDR2 SQIVND (reference sequence). V was trimmed by 6 bases and J by 4 bases, leaving 18 bases between them. The CDR3 loop reads CASRSPGEVGETQYF. Written as DNA, the CDR3 is TGTGCCAGTAGATCCCCCGGGGAGGTGGGAGAGACCCAGTACTTC.

The chain has TRBV2 and TRBJ1-3; D gene unclear. V was trimmed by 6 bases and J by 1 base, leaving 13 bases between them. CDR1 is SNHLY, CDR2 FYNNEI, per germline. This CDR3 is built from 15 residues. CDR3 amino acids: CASSRGRDSGNTIYF. The CDR3 DNA reads as TGTGCCAGCAGCCGAGGGAGAGATTCTGGAAACACCATATATTTT. The full variable domain, in which reference TRBV2 and TRBJ1-3 provide the parts outside the CDR3, is EPEVTQTPSHQVTQMGQEVILRCVPISNHLYFYWYRQILGQKVEFLVSFYNNEISEKSEIFDDQFSVERPDGSNFTLKIRSTKLEDSAMYFCASSRGRDSGNTIYFGEGSWLTVV.

The V and J genes are TRBV27 and TRBJ2-1, with 9 nucleotides matching TRBD2. Germline CDR1 MNHEY, CDR2 SMNVEV (reference sequence). Trimming took 3 bases from V and 10 from J; bases not matched to a gene: 10. CDR3 length equals 15 residues. CDR3 protein: CASSLSLAGQREQFF. In nucleotides, the CDR3 is TGTGCCAGCAGTTTGAGCCTAGCGGGGCAACGGGAGCAGTTCTTC.

This clone has only a few counts. The chain has TRBV7-9 and TRBJ2-1; 13 positions match TRBD2. J was trimmed by 8 bases and V by 4 bases; bases with no gene match: 8. CDR3 length: 16 amino acids. Germline V gene lookup returns CDR1 SEHNR and CDR2 FQNEAQ (reference sequence). The CDR3 coding sequence is TGTGCCAGCAGCTATACTAGCGGGGGGGCCCCGGATGAGCAGTTCTTC. Translating it yields CASSYTSGGAPDEQFF.

The chain joins TRBV5-1 to TRBJ1-6, with a tentative D call TRBD1 (6 bases). CDR1 and CDR2 from the germline V gene are SGHRS and YFSETQ. The length of the CDR3 is 16 residues. Trimming cost V 4 bases and J 9 bases, with 20 bases left between them. This chain's CDR3 is CASSVRLQGIGSPLHF. The CDR3 nucleotides are TGCGCCAGCAGCGTCCGCTTACAGGGTATCGGTTCACCCCTCCACTTT.

V is TRBV14 and J is TRBJ2-3, with D perhaps TRBD2 (7 bases). The CDR3 loop spans 14 amino acids. Germline CDR1 reads SGHDN; CDR2 reads FVKESK. V was cut by 0 bases and J by 6 bases, with 10 bases left in between. CDR3 nucleotides: TGTGCCAGCAGCCAAGAAGGGAGGGGGGATACGCAGTATTTT. Translated: CASSQEGRGDTQYF.

The V and J genes are TRBV6-1 and TRBJ1-1; D gene unclear. The CDR3 runs 13 residues. Trimming shortened V by 2 bases and J by 1 base, and 5 bases separated the two germline ends. Germline V gene sequence: CDR1 MNHNS, CDR2 SASEGT. The CDR3 spells CASSELRNTEAFF. In DNA, the CDR3 is TGTGCCAGCAGTGAACTCAGGAACACTGAAGCTTTCTTT.

The chain uses TRBV29-1 and TRBJ2-7, with D possibly TRBD1 on 6 matching bases. Germline V lookup: CDR1 SQVTM, CDR2 ANQGSEA. This CDR3 comprises 13 residues. The ends were cut back, 6 bases at V and 3 bases at J, with 15 bases in the middle. CDR3 sequence: CSVQGTVGYEQYF. CDR3 nucleotides: TGCAGCGTACAGGGTACTGTCGGCTACGAGCAGTACTTC.

This rearrangement joins TRBV6-5 to TRBJ1-2; tentatively, D is TRBD1 (6 bases). V lost 6 bases and J lost 2, with 10 bases in between. The CDR3 contains 13 residues. Germline CDR1 reads MNHEY; CDR2 reads SVGAGI. CDR3 sequence reads: CASRSGQNYGYTF. DNA of the CDR3: TGTGCCAGCAGGTCTGGACAGAACTATGGCTACACCTTC.

This chain connects TRBV5-1 to TRBJ1-2, with D tentatively TRBD1 (6 bases). The CDR3 is 14 residues long. The germline gives CDR1 SGHRS, CDR2 YFSETQ. Trimming took off 3 bases at V and 6 bases at J, with 15 bases between the two ends. This CDR3 reads CASSSGDGSNGYTF. The CDR3 DNA is TGCGCCAGCAGCTCAGGGGACGGATCGAATGGCTACACCTTC.

The chain links TRBV15 to TRBJ2-4; 13 bases map to TRBD2. J was trimmed by 8 bases and V by 0 bases; bases with no gene match: 10. The CDR3 spans 18 residues. Germline CDR1 reads LNHNV; CDR2 reads YYDKDF (reference sequence). The CDR3: CATSRDTTSGGAVDIQYF. The DNA of the CDR3 is TGTGCCACCAGCAGAGATACTACTAGCGGGGGGGCCGTGGACATTCAGTACTTC.

This clone was counted once. This rearrangement joins TRBV6-5 to TRBJ2-5; 7 bases agree with TRBD1. The CDR3 consists of 13 residues. J was trimmed by 1 base and V by 6 bases; bases with no gene match: 2. From germline, CDR1 is MNHEY and CDR2 SVGAGI. The CDR3 sequence is CASRWDSQETQYF. The CDR3 DNA reads as TGTGCCAGCAGGTGGGACAGCCAAGAGACCCAGTACTTC.

The rearrangement uses TRBV7-2 and TRBJ2-1; perhaps TRBD2 as D (6 bases). CDR1 and CDR2 from the germline V gene are SGHTA and FQGNSA. Trimming took off 1 base at V and 0 bases at J, with 13 bases between the two ends. The CDR3 runs to 17 residues. CDR3 protein: CASSLDGGSGSYNEQFF. The CDR3 coding sequence is TGTGCCAGCAGCTTAGATGGGGGGTCGGGCTCCTACAATGAGCAGTTCTTC. The full variable domain, with the rest looked up from reference TRBV7-2 and TRBJ2-1, is GAGVSQSPSNKVTEKGKDVELRCDPISGHTALYWYRQSLGQGLEFLIYFQGNSAPDKSGLPSDRFSAERTGGSVSTLTIQRTQQEDSAVYLCASSLDGGSGSYNEQFFGPGTRLTVL.

This clone turned up a few times. The chain links TRBV9 to TRBJ1-1, with D maybe TRBD1 (5 bases). The CDR3 spans 11 residues. The V end was cut by 3 bases, the J end by 5 bases, with 5 bases between. CDR1 SGDLS and CDR2 YYNGEE come from the germline V gene. CDR3 in DNA: TGTGCCAGCAGCGCAGGGACTGAAGCTTTCTTT. This gives the protein CASSAGTEAFF. Supplemented by reference TRBV9 and TRBJ1-1, the full variable domain reads DSGVTQTPKHLITATGQRVTLRCSPRSGDLSVYWYQQSLDQGLQFLIQYYNGEERAKGNILERFSAQQFPDLHSELNLSSLELGDSALYFCASSAGTEAFFGQGTRLTVV.

The V gene is TRBV5-4, the J gene TRBJ1-1; D is possibly TRBD1 (6 bases). V shed 4 bases and J shed 5 bases, with 15 bases lying between them. This CDR3 has 14 amino acids. The germline V gene encodes CDR1 SGHNT and CDR2 YYREEE (reference sequence). The CDR3 is CASSPTGRGTEAFF. CDR3 nucleotide sequence: TGTGCCAGCAGCCCAACAGGGCGAGGGACTGAAGCTTTCTTT.

The chain joins TRBV5-1 to TRBJ1-3, with TRBD1 matching over 8 bases. The germline V gene has CDR1 SGHRS and CDR2 YFSETQ. This CDR3 has 16 amino acids. J gave up 0 bases and V 0 bases, and 2 bases lay outside the gene matches. The CDR3 sequence: CASSLDGQGSGNTIYF. The CDR3, as DNA: TGCGCCAGCAGCTTGGATGGACAGGGCTCTGGAAACACCATATATTTT. Filled out from reference TRBV5-1 and TRBJ1-3, the complete variable domain reads KAGVTQTPRYLIKTRGQQVTLSCSPISGHRSVSWYQQTPGQGLQFLFEYFSETQRNKGNFPGRFSGRQFSNSRSEMNVSTLELGDSALYLCASSLDGQGSGNTIYFGEGSWLTVV.

This chain connects TRBV9 to TRBJ2-2, with 11 positions matching TRBD2. The V gene's germline CDR1 is SGDLS and CDR2 YYNGEE. V was pared by 5 bases and J by 5 bases, with 8 bases of the junction left unmatched. The CDR3 consists of 16 residues. CDR3 DNA sequence: TGTGCCAGCAGTCTTAGCGGGAGGGCTTTAACCGGGGAGCTGTTTTTT. This gives the protein CASSLSGRALTGELFF.

For the CDR3, the DNA is TGTGCCAGCGTGTGGGGGGGGGCTAACTATGGCTACACCTTC. As protein: CASVWGGANYGYTF. The chain joins TRBV2 to TRBJ1-2; possibly TRBD1 for D (5 bases). The V end was cut by 8 bases, the J end by 0 bases, with 13 bases between. The CDR3 runs to 14 residues. Germline V gene lookup returns CDR1 SNHLY and CDR2 FYNNEI.

CDR3 region: CATSLPPGTGGAGTEAFF. The CDR3 bases are TGTGCCACCAGCCTACCCCCCGGGACAGGGGGCGCGGGTACTGAAGCTTTCTTT. The V gene is TRBV15, the J gene TRBJ1-1, with TRBD1 matching 12 bases. The germline gives CDR1 LNHNV, CDR2 YYDKDF (reference sequence). With V trimmed by 5 bases and J by 5 bases, 15 bases remained unmatched. The CDR3 has 18 amino acids.

V gene TRBV5-1 combines with J gene TRBJ2-3; 7 bases are shared with TRBD2. Per germline, CDR1 SGHRS and CDR2 YFSETQ. The CDR3 consists of 16 residues. Trimming at V came to 2 bases and at J to 0 bases, leaving 6 bases not matched to a gene. The CDR3 DNA reads TGCGCCAGCAGCTTTTTGAGCGGGGTGAGCACAGATACGCAGTATTTT. Translation gives CASSFLSGVSTDTQYF.

This rearrangement joins TRBV2 to TRBJ2-5, with D maybe TRBD2 (7 bases). V lost 6 bases and J 1 base, leaving 15 bases between the germline ends. This CDR3 region has 15 residues. Germline V gene data show CDR1 as SNHLY and CDR2 as FYNNEI. The CDR3 is CASSGGPGLQETQYF. The CDR3 coding sequence is TGTGCCAGCAGCGGGGGGCCGGGACTCCAAGAGACCCAGTACTTC.